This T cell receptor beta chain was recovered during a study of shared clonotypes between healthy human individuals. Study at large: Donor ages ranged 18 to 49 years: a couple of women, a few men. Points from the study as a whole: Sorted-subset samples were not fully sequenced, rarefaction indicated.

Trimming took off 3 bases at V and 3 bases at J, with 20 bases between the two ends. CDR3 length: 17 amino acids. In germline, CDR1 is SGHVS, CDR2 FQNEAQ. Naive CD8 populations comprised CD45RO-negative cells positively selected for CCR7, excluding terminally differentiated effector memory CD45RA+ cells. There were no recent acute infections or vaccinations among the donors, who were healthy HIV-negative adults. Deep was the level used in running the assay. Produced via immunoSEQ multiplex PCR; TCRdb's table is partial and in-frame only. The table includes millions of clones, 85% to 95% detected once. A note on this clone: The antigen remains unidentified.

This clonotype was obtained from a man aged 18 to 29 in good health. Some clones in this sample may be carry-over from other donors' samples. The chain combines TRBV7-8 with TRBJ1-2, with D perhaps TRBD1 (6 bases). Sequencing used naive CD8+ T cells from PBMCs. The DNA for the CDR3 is TGTGCCAGCAGCTTTAGCCCATTGGGGGGGCCGGACTATGGCTACACCTTC. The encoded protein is CASSFSPLGGPDYGYTF.